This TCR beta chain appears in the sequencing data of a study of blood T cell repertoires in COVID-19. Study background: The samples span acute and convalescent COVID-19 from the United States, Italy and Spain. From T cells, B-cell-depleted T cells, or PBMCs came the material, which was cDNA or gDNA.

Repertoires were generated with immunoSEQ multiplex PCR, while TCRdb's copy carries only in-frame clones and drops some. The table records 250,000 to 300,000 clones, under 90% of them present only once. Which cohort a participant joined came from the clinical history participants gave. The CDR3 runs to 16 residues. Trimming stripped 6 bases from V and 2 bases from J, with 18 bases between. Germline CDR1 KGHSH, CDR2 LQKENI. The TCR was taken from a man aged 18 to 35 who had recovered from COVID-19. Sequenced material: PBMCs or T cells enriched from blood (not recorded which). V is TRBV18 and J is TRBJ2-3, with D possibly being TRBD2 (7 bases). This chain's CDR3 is CASSRENRANTDTQYF. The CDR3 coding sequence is TGTGCCAGCTCGCGGGAGAACAGGGCTAACACAGATACGCAGTATTTT.